These 31 T cell receptor beta chains were all obtained from the same sample, sequenced in a study of cytomegalovirus exposure and HLA in healthy donors. 60 Vbeta and 13 Jbeta primers were used in PCR. Sequencing used immunoSEQ multiplex PCR; TCRdb keeps in-frame clones, though not all of them. Of fewer than 250,000 clones in the sample, more than 60% were seen once. What was sequenced was PBMCs. Receptors were obtained from a woman in her 30s in good health and CMV-seronegative.

The chain couples TRBV28 to TRBJ1-2; 7 bases fit TRBD1. This CDR3 region has 15 residues. After removal of 5 bases from V and 8 bases from J, the junction contained 14 bases not matched to a gene. Germline loops: CDR1 MDHEN, CDR2 SYDVKM. The CDR3 region has the DNA TGTGCCAGCAGTAGGGGGGACCGACAGGGTTTAGGCTACACCTTC. Translating it yields CASSRGDRQGLGYTF.

The chain couples TRBV6-5 to TRBJ2-7; 10 nucleotides line up with TRBD1. There are 15 residues in the CDR3. The J segment lost 5 bases and the V segment lost 4 bases, leaving 8 bases of the junction unmatched. Germline V gene lookup returns CDR1 MNHEY and CDR2 SVGAGI. The CDR3 loop reads CASSLTGGWVDEQYF. The CDR3 region has the DNA TGTGCCAGCAGTTTGACAGGGGGCTGGGTCGACGAGCAGTACTTC.

This chain uses TRBV6-1 with TRBJ1-1; D uncertain. The V gene lost 4 bases and the J gene lost 5 bases, with 11 bases spanning the gap. Per germline, CDR1 MNHNS and CDR2 SASEGT. The CDR3 extends over 13 amino acids. The DNA of the CDR3 is TGTGCCAGCAGTGGGGCCAGGCAGACTGAAGCTTTCTTT. It encodes CASSGARQTEAFF.

V usage is TRBV6-1 and J usage is TRBJ2-7; 8 bases fit TRBD1. Trimming removed 2 bases from V and 4 bases from J; junction bases left unmatched: 7. Germline V gene data show CDR1 as MNHNS and CDR2 as SASEGT. CDR3 size: 15 residues. CDR3 sequence reads: CASSEFSRGPYEQYF. The CDR3 region has the DNA TGTGCCAGCAGTGAATTCAGCAGGGGGCCTTACGAGCAGTACTTC.

The CDR3 nucleotides are TGTGCCAGCAGCTTCCCTCGACTAGCGCACTACGAGCAGTACTTC. Translation: CASSFPRLAHYEQYF. The genes are TRBV7-2 and TRBJ2-7, with 8 bases that match TRBD2. The germline V gene encodes CDR1 SGHTA and CDR2 FQGNSA. J gave up 3 bases and V 3 bases, and 7 bases lay outside the gene matches. This CDR3 is built from 15 residues.

The CDR3 DNA reads TGCGCCAGCAGCTATGGGACTAGCGGTGCCTACGAGCAGTACTTC. Amino acid sequence: CASSYGTSGAYEQYF. The chain has TRBV5-1 and TRBJ2-7, with 11 positions matching TRBD2. Trimming at V came to 3 bases and at J to 2 bases, leaving 4 bases not matched to a gene. The CDR3 length is 15 residues. Per the germline V gene, CDR1 is SGHRS and CDR2 is YFSETQ.

This clone was found a few times. This rearrangement joins TRBV30 to TRBJ2-3, with 8 bases aligning to TRBD2. CDR3 length equals 13 residues. The V gene end was trimmed by 3 bases and the J gene end by 12 bases; junction bases not matched to a gene: 11. Per the germline V gene, CDR1 is GTSNPN and CDR2 is SVGIG (reference sequence). The CDR3 loop is CAWRLAAVGTQYF. The CDR3 coding sequence is TGTGCCTGGAGACTAGCGGCGGTGGGAACACAGTATTTT.

This clone is a singleton in its sample. This sequence joins TRBV6-6 and TRBJ2-2; TRBD2 matches 7 bases. The germline gives CDR1 MNHNY, CDR2 SVGAGI (reference sequence). Unmatched junction bases numbered 7, after V lost 5 bases and J lost 1 base. The CDR3 sequence is 16 residues long. CDR3 sequence: CASSTRVAGNTGELFF. The CDR3, as DNA: TGTGCCAGCAGTACCCGAGTAGCGGGGAACACCGGGGAGCTGTTTTTT.

This chain joins TRBV6-1 and TRBJ2-2, with a weak D call TRBD2 (5 bases). Trimming cost V 2 bases and J 5 bases, with 12 bases left between them. CDR3 length: 15 residues. CDR1 MNHNS and CDR2 SASEGT come from the germline V gene. The CDR3 loop reads CASSEFGQRTGELFF. Written as DNA, the CDR3 is TGTGCCAGCAGTGAATTCGGTCAGCGGACCGGGGAGCTGTTTTTT.

CDR3 sequence (DNA): TGTGCCTGGAGTGCCCCGACTAGCGGGGAACAAGAGACCCAGTACTTC. Encoded protein: CAWSAPTSGEQETQYF. The chain uses TRBV30 and TRBJ2-5, with TRBD2 matching 11 bases. There are 16 residues in the CDR3. CDR1 and CDR2 from the germline V gene are GTSNPN and SVGIG (reference sequence). V dropped 1 base and J dropped 2; count of bases not matched to a gene: 6.

This clone has a single count. The gene calls are TRBV27 and TRBJ1-2, with 9 bases fitting TRBD1. Germline CDR1 and CDR2: MNHEY and SMNVEV (reference sequence). Germline trimming cut 2 bases from V and 8 bases from J; bases unmatched to any gene: 12. The CDR3 has 16 amino acids. The CDR3 loop is CASSLNRDRAEGGYTF. The CDR3 DNA is TGTGCCAGCAGTTTAAACCGGGACAGGGCTGAGGGAGGCTACACCTTC.

This clone was seen just once. The chain is built from TRBV4-3 and TRBJ1-2; D uncertain. Germline V gives CDR1 LGHNA, CDR2 YSLEER. This CDR3 is 12 amino acids long. The V and J ends lost 1 base and 13 bases respectively, with 13 bases between them. The CDR3 loop reads CASSQGIYELTF. The CDR3 nucleotides read TGCGCCAGCAGCCAAGGCATCTACGAGCTCACCTTC.

Concerning this clone: The sample contains more than one DNA sequence encoding this CDR3. The rearrangement joins TRBV6-6 to TRBJ1-1, with D maybe TRBD1 (5 bases). Germline V gene data show CDR1 as MNHNY and CDR2 as SVGAGI (reference sequence). The V gene lost 5 bases and the J gene lost 5 bases, with 9 bases spanning the gap. The CDR3 covers 12 residues. The CDR3 DNA reads TGTGCCAGCAGTCCTGGGGGGACTGAAGCTTTCTTT. Its protein is CASSPGGTEAFF.

The CDR3 bases are TGTGCCAGCTGTAAAGCGGGACCTATCTACGAGCAGTACTTC. This encodes CASCKAGPIYEQYF. The J gene is TRBJ2-7, the V gene TRBV6-6; 7 bases fit TRBD2. CDR1 is MNHNY and CDR2 is SVGAGI in the germline V gene (reference sequence). The CDR3 length is 14 residues. V was clipped by 8 bases and J by 3 bases; unmatched bases: 10.

This clone was picked up a small number of times. The V and J genes are TRBV4-1 and TRBJ2-2; TRBD1 matches at 7 bases. The CDR3 spans 15 residues. Germline CDR1 reads MGHRA; CDR2 reads YSYEKL. Trimming at V came to 2 bases and at J to 3 bases, leaving 3 bases not matched to a gene. Written as DNA, the CDR3 is TGCGCCAGCAGCCAAACAGGGGCGTACACCGGGGAGCTGTTTTTT. Translating gives CASSQTGAYTGELFF.

The V and J genes are TRBV7-2 and TRBJ2-2; possibly TRBD2 for D (6 bases). Germline V gene sequence: CDR1 SGHTA, CDR2 FQGNSA. The CDR3 loop spans 16 amino acids. Trimming cost V 5 bases and J 6 bases, with 19 bases left between them. In DNA form, the CDR3 reads TGTGCCAGCAGCCCTCGACTAGGTGGAGTGCCCGGGGAGCTGTTTTTT. Protein sequence: CASSPRLGGVPGELFF.

This chain links TRBV4-1 with TRBJ1-1; D not certain. The CDR3 loop spans 15 amino acids. V was trimmed by 4 bases and J by 1 base, leaving 13 bases between them. Germline lookup yields CDR1 MGHRA and CDR2 YSYEKL. CDR3: CASSRLPVSNTEAFF. The CDR3 DNA sequence: TGCGCCAGCAGCCGCCTCCCAGTTTCGAACACTGAAGCTTTCTTT.

Regarding this clone: One end of the junction varies from germline; a read error may be responsible. J is TRBJ1-1 and V is TRBV25-1; D uncertain. Germline loops: CDR1 MGHDK, CDR2 SYGVNS. The CDR3 extends over 14 amino acids. The chain's CDR3 is CASSELVAETEALF. CDR3 bases: TGTGCCAGCAGTGAATTGGTCGCCGAGACTGAAGCTCTCTTT.

This sequence joins TRBV5-6 and TRBJ2-7; tentative D call: TRBD2 (5 bases). Germline CDR1 reads SGHDT; CDR2 reads YYEEEE. The CDR3 consists of 15 residues. V was cut by 2 bases and J by 0 bases, with 12 bases left in between. CDR3 sequence reads: CASSFRTVLSYEQYF. CDR3 bases: TGTGCCAGCAGCTTCAGGACTGTCCTCTCCTACGAGCAGTACTTC.

V and J are TRBV6-5 and TRBJ2-7; 7 nucleotides line up with TRBD1. J gave up 8 bases and V 5 bases, and 9 bases lay outside the gene matches. From germline, CDR1 is MNHEY and CDR2 SVGAGI. The CDR3 is made up of 13 amino acids. The CDR3 loop is CASSTDRDAQQYF. The CDR3 bases are TGTGCCAGCAGTACTGACAGGGATGCGCAGCAGTACTTC.

This clone appeared a few times. The chain couples TRBV6-5 to TRBJ2-3; TRBD2 is a possible D gene (5 bases). The V gene lost 2 bases and the J gene lost 1 base, with 10 bases spanning the gap. CDR3 length: 15 amino acids. From germline, CDR1 is MNHEY and CDR2 SVGAGI. This CDR3 is CASSYRSDRTDTQYF. In DNA form, the CDR3 reads TGTGCCAGCAGTTACCGTAGCGACCGCACAGATACGCAGTATTTT.

The chain is built from TRBV2 and TRBJ2-3, with 8 bases aligning to TRBD2. CDR1 is SNHLY and CDR2 is FYNNEI in the germline V gene. J was trimmed by 4 bases and V by 8 bases; bases with no gene match: 8. This CDR3 spans 14 amino acids. CDR3 residues: CASVPGRASDTQYF. CDR3 coding DNA: TGTGCCAGCGTACCCGGGAGGGCCTCAGATACGCAGTATTTT.

In its sample, this clone was seen a few times. The rearrangement joins TRBV6-5 to TRBJ1-1; D possibly corresponds to TRBD1 (6 bases). In germline, CDR1 is MNHEY, CDR2 SVGAGI. Trimming took off 7 bases at V and 10 bases at J, with 13 bases between the two ends. The CDR3 length is 11 residues. As DNA, the CDR3 is TGTGCCAGCACCATGGGACAAGGAGCTTTCTTT. It translates to CASTMGQGAFF.

This clone was recorded once. The CDR3 nucleotides are TGTGCCAGCAGCTTACAGGGGGTTTCAGGCGAGCAGTACTTC. This gives the protein CASSLQGVSGEQYF. The chain has TRBV6-5 and TRBJ2-7, with 8 bases that match TRBD1. The CDR3 is 14 residues long. The trim removed 6 bases at V and 6 bases at J, leaving 10 bases unmatched. Germline V gene lookup returns CDR1 MNHEY and CDR2 SVGAGI.

The chain has TRBV5-5 and TRBJ1-2; TRBD1 agrees at 10 bases. In germline, CDR1 is SGHKS, CDR2 YYEKEE (reference sequence). With V trimmed by 3 bases and J by 6 bases, 5 bases remained unmatched. CDR3 length: 14 residues. CDR3 DNA sequence: TGTGCCAGCAGCTCCGGGACAGGGGTGGATGGCTACACCTTC. Its protein product is CASSSGTGVDGYTF.

This clone showed up just a few times. CDR3: CASSTTGGRNQPQHF. CDR3 coding DNA: TGTGCCAGTAGTACTACAGGGGGCAGAAATCAGCCCCAGCATTTT. This chain links TRBV19 with TRBJ1-5, with 9 nucleotides matching TRBD1. V lost 4 bases and J lost 4; bases outside the gene matches: 5. Germline CDR1 is LNHDA and CDR2 is SQIVND (reference sequence). CDR3 length equals 15 residues.

The CDR3, as DNA: TGTGCCATCAGACCTGGACAGGGCGATGAAAAACTGTTTTTT. Translated: CAIRPGQGDEKLFF. J is TRBJ1-4 and V is TRBV10-3; TRBD1 matches 8 bases. After removal of 6 bases from V and 6 bases from J, the junction contained 6 bases not matched to a gene. The CDR3 extends over 14 amino acids. Germline V gene lookup returns CDR1 ENHRY and CDR2 SYGVKD.

V gene TRBV5-1 combines with J gene TRBJ1-1; D gene uncertain. The CDR3 consists of 15 residues. CDR1 is SGHRS, CDR2 YFSETQ, per germline. The germline V and J ends were trimmed by 1 base and 4 bases, with 14 bases remaining between them. CDR3 nucleotide sequence: TGCGCCAGCAGCTTGTGGAGGATGGAGGGCACTGAAGCTTTCTTT. Translating gives CASSLWRMEGTEAFF.

The rearrangement links TRBV7-3 to TRBJ2-1, with D perhaps TRBD1 (6 bases). V was clipped by 4 bases and J by 1 base, with 8 bases between them. This CDR3 has 14 amino acids. The germline CDR1 and CDR2 sequences are SGHTA and FQGTGA. The CDR3 sequence: CASSSGQSYNEQFF. In nucleotides, the CDR3 is TGTGCCAGCAGCTCGGGACAATCCTACAATGAGCAGTTCTTC. The full variable domain, in which reference TRBV7-3 and TRBJ2-1 provide the parts outside the CDR3, is GAGVSQTPSNKVTEKGKYVELRCDPISGHTALYWYRQSLGQGPEFLIYFQGTGAADDSGLPNDRFFAVRPEGSVSTLKIQRTERGDSAVYLCASSSGQSYNEQFFGPGTRLTVL.

The rearrangement links TRBV6-1 to TRBJ2-7, with a tentative D call TRBD1 (6 bases). The length of the CDR3 is 12 residues. V shed 6 bases and J shed 6 bases, with 12 bases lying between them. Germline V gene lookup returns CDR1 MNHNS and CDR2 SASEGT. This CDR3 reads CASRDRTLEQYF. DNA of the CDR3: TGTGCCAGCAGGGACAGAACTCTCGAGCAGTACTTC.

The chain combines TRBV7-2 with TRBJ2-7; D perhaps matches TRBD2 (6 bases). Trimming shortened V by 5 bases and J by 4 bases, and 9 bases separated the two germline ends. This CDR3 comprises 12 residues. Germline V CDR1 and CDR2: SGHTA, FQGNSA. For the CDR3, the DNA is TGTGCCAGCAGCCCAGGGACTTACGAGCAGTACTTC. Its translation: CASSPGTYEQYF.